Below are 31 T cell receptor beta chains sequenced from a single sample in a study of cytotoxic CD8 clonotypes in ibrutinib-treated CLL. Here immunoSEQ multiplex PCR was the method, and the copy in TCRdb shows in-frame clones only, minus some. The sample has approximately 280,000 clones, 60% to 80% seen once; the top ten hold about 5.3%. The sample was PBMCs, taken at disease progression, from a patient treated with ibrutinib. Every receptor here comes from a human donor with chronic lymphocytic leukemia.

The rearrangement joins TRBV28 to TRBJ2-7, with no clear D. Germline V gene data show CDR1 as MDHEN and CDR2 as SYDVKM. CDR3 size: 13 residues. With 6 bases removed from V and 5 bases from J, the gap between germline ends came to 14 bases. The CDR3 DNA reads as TGTGCCAGCAGATATGGTCGGGTGGACGAGCAGTACTTC. It specifies CASRYGRVDEQYF.

The chain joins TRBV6-5 to TRBJ1-2, with a tentative D call TRBD1 (6 bases). This CDR3 is built from 14 residues. The germline V and J ends were trimmed by 0 bases and 8 bases, with 13 bases remaining between them. Germline loops: CDR1 MNHEY, CDR2 SVGAGI. CDR3 amino acids: CASSYSHPGQGYTF. The CDR3 DNA follows: TGTGCCAGCAGTTACTCTCACCCCGGACAGGGCTACACCTTC.

This clone has a handful of counts. The rearrangement uses TRBV6-5 and TRBJ1-6; unclear D gene. Deletions cut 7 bases from V and 9 bases from J, with 10 bases between. Per the germline V gene, CDR1 is MNHEY and CDR2 is SVGAGI. The CDR3 contains 12 residues. This chain's CDR3 is CASTEKGSPLHF. DNA of the CDR3: TGTGCCAGCACCGAAAAGGGTTCACCCCTCCACTTT.

This clone was seen a handful of times. The chain uses TRBV6-5 and TRBJ1-1; possibly TRBD1 for D (5 bases). The V gene's germline CDR1 is MNHEY and CDR2 SVGAGI. This CDR3 spans 14 amino acids. V was pared by 7 bases and J by 0 bases, with 12 bases between. The CDR3 DNA sequence: TGTGCCAGCACTAGGGGCAGACTGAACACTGAAGCTTTCTTT. Translating it yields CASTRGRLNTEAFF.

This clone was counted a few times. The chain links TRBV9 to TRBJ1-3; the D is unclear. Per germline, CDR1 SGDLS and CDR2 YYNGEE. The CDR3 runs to 14 residues. V lost 7 bases to trimming and J lost 4 bases, with 15 bases between them. CDR3 loop: CASGTRTAGNTIYF. In DNA form, the CDR3 reads TGTGCCAGCGGAACCCGGACGGCGGGAAACACCATATATTTT. Based on the CDR3 plus reference TRBV9 and TRBJ1-3, the full variable domain is DSGVTQTPKHLITATGQRVTLRCSPRSGDLSVYWYQQSLDQGLQFLIQYYNGEERAKGNILERFSAQQFPDLHSELNLSSLELGDSALYFCASGTRTAGNTIYFGEGSWLTVV.

As DNA, the CDR3 is TGCGCCAGCAGCATGACTAGCGGGACCCACAATGAGCAGTTCTTC. This encodes CASSMTSGTHNEQFF. The V and J genes are TRBV5-1 and TRBJ2-1; 11 bases align to TRBD2. In germline, CDR1 is SGHRS, CDR2 YFSETQ. CDR3 length: 15 amino acids. The junction had 5 bases not matched to a gene; V was cut back by 4 bases and J by 5 bases.

V usage is TRBV18 and J usage is TRBJ1-1; 7 bases fit TRBD1. V gave up 3 bases and J gave up 0 bases; unmatched junction bases: 7. Germline V CDR1 and CDR2: KGHSH, LQKENI. This CDR3 region has 16 residues. Written as DNA, the CDR3 is TGTGCCAGCTCACCGACAGGGAATTGGATGAACACTGAAGCTTTCTTT. Protein: CASSPTGNWMNTEAFF.

This chain connects TRBV7-2 to TRBJ2-3; 7 bases map to TRBD2. The CDR3 is 15 residues long. Germline CDR1 SGHTA, CDR2 FQGNSA. V trimming: 0 bases; J trimming: 1 base; junction bases outside the gene matches: 1. In DNA, the CDR3 is TGTGCCAGCAGCTTAGCGGGAGGGCGCACAGATACGCAGTATTTT. Translated, it gives CASSLAGGRTDTQYF.

The V gene is TRBV9, the J gene TRBJ1-1; 7 bases agree with TRBD1. This CDR3 is built from 12 residues. Germline V lookup: CDR1 SGDLS, CDR2 YYNGEE. Losses at the gene ends were 2 bases for V and 7 bases for J; bases not matched to a gene: 2. CDR3 DNA: TGTGCCAGCAGCGTTTCAGGGGGTGAAGCTTTCTTT. It translates to CASSVSGGEAFF.

The chain recombines TRBV27 with TRBJ1-4; D possibly corresponds to TRBD1 (5 bases). CDR1 is MNHEY, CDR2 SMNVEV, per germline (reference sequence). The V and J ends lost 4 bases and 7 bases respectively, with 13 bases between them. The length of the CDR3 is 14 residues. This chain's CDR3 is CASSSALGAEKLFF. The CDR3 DNA is TGTGCCAGCAGTTCCGCCCTCGGGGCTGAAAAACTGTTTTTT.

This clone was recorded once. The V gene is TRBV19, the J gene TRBJ1-3; D is undetermined. CDR3 length equals 14 residues. With 3 bases removed from V and 0 bases from J, the gap between germline ends came to 6 bases. Germline V gives CDR1 LNHDA, CDR2 SQIVND (reference sequence). CDR3 bases: TGTGCCAGTAGTATGTCTTTCTCTGGAAACACCATATATTTT. The encoded protein is CASSMSFSGNTIYF.

This clone was found once. The chain couples TRBV5-6 to TRBJ2-7, with D unresolved. V lost 2 bases and J 4 bases, leaving 10 bases between the germline ends. The V gene's germline CDR1 is SGHDT and CDR2 YYEEEE. CDR3 size: 13 residues. CDR3 DNA sequence: TGTGCCAGCAGCTTCGGCACTCAATACGAGCAGTACTTC. This encodes CASSFGTQYEQYF.

The genes are TRBV6-6 and TRBJ1-1; TRBD1 matches at 7 bases. From germline, CDR1 is MNHNY and CDR2 SVGAGI (reference sequence). The CDR3 is 14 residues long. V lost 6 bases and J lost 7; bases outside the gene matches: 11. Here the CDR3 reads CASSPTGLYIEAFF. CDR3 sequence (DNA): TGTGCCAGCAGCCCGACAGGGCTGTATATTGAAGCTTTCTTT.

This chain joins TRBV10-2 and TRBJ2-3, with D perhaps matching TRBD2 (6 bases). There are 16 residues in the CDR3. Trimming took 3 bases from V and 2 from J, leaving 15 bases between them. Per germline, CDR1 WSHSY and CDR2 SAAADI. The CDR3 nucleotides are TGCGCCAGCAGTGATCTCCGGGTGCGGGACACAGATACGCAGTATTTT. Its protein product is CASSDLRVRDTDTQYF.

CDR3 coding DNA: TGCGCCAGCAGCTTGGAAGTACTGAGCTACGAGCAGTACTTC. Translation: CASSLEVLSYEQYF. The rearrangement links TRBV5-1 to TRBJ2-7; D is unclear. Trimming cost V 0 bases and J 3 bases, with 10 bases left between them. Germline values: CDR1 SGHRS, CDR2 YFSETQ. The length of the CDR3 is 14 residues.

This chain uses TRBV7-2 with TRBJ2-7; no clear D gene. The V and J ends lost 3 bases and 0 bases respectively, with 9 bases between them. Germline loops: CDR1 SGHTA, CDR2 FQGNSA. The CDR3 consists of 14 residues. CDR3 sequence reads: CASSFGRHSYEQYF. DNA of the CDR3: TGTGCCAGCAGCTTCGGCAGACACTCCTACGAGCAGTACTTC.

The chain links TRBV5-1 to TRBJ2-7; D may be TRBD2 (7 bases). Trimming pared 4 bases from V and 7 bases from J, leaving 15 bases between. This CDR3 has 13 residues. Germline CDR1 and CDR2: SGHRS and YFSETQ. CDR3 bases: TGCGCCAGCAGCCACAAGAGGGGGGGTGAGCAGTACTTC. It is translated as CASSHKRGGEQYF.

This clone was seen only a few times. The chain uses TRBV10-1 and TRBJ1-2; maybe TRBD1 (5 bases). Germline CDR1 and CDR2: WNHNN and SYGVQD (reference sequence). The CDR3 sequence is 13 residues long. Trimming shortened V by 3 bases and J by 9 bases, and 14 bases separated the two germline ends. CDR3 in amino acids: CASSDDSFGSYTF. The CDR3 nucleotides are TGCGCCAGCAGTGATGACAGTTTCGGGAGCTACACCTTC.

The J gene is TRBJ2-7, the V gene TRBV5-1; the match to TRBD1 covers 8 bases. Germline assignment: CDR1 SGHRS and CDR2 YFSETQ. Losses at the gene ends were 4 bases for V and 5 bases for J; bases not matched to a gene: 8. This CDR3 has 14 amino acids. The CDR3, as DNA: TGCGCCAGCAGCACAGGACAGGGTTGGGACGAGCAGTACTTC. It yields the protein CASSTGQGWDEQYF. The variable domain in full, completed from reference TRBV5-1 and TRBJ2-7, reads KAGVTQTPRYLIKTRGQQVTLSCSPISGHRSVSWYQQTPGQGLQFLFEYFSETQRNKGNFPGRFSGRQFSNSRSEMNVSTLELGDSALYLCASSTGQGWDEQYFGPGTRLTVT.

J is TRBJ1-4 and V is TRBV25-1, with TRBD1 as a possible D gene (6 bases). The germline CDR1 and CDR2 sequences are MGHDK and SYGVNS. The V end was cut by 6 bases, the J end by 7 bases, with 21 bases between. CDR3 size: 16 residues. In DNA, the CDR3 is TGTGCCAGCAGGCCTATAGGGGGGGGTTTCGGTGAAAAACTGTTTTTT. Encoded protein: CASRPIGGGFGEKLFF.

This clone was counted a few times. The CDR3 spells CSAGNGDTQYF. Here the CDR3 DNA reads TGCAGCGCTGGCAATGGGGATACGCAGTATTTT. V and J are TRBV29-1 and TRBJ2-3; D is unresolved. The CDR3 sequence is 11 residues long. Looked up from germline, CDR1 is SQVTM and CDR2 is ANQGSEA. V lost 7 bases to trimming and J lost 6 bases, with 11 bases between them.

The chain is built from TRBV7-9 and TRBJ2-3; 11 bases align to TRBD2. Germline trimming cut 6 bases from V and 6 bases from J; bases unmatched to any gene: 20. The CDR3 length is 19 residues. Per the germline V gene, CDR1 is SEHNR and CDR2 is FQNEAQ (reference sequence). The CDR3 protein is CASRSDWGSGRAGTDTQYF. The CDR3 DNA reads as TGTGCCAGCAGAAGCGACTGGGGTAGCGGGAGGGCCGGAACGGATACGCAGTATTTT.

The CDR3 bases are TGTGCCAGCAGTCTGACAGGGGTTTGGATCACAGATACGCAGTATTTT. Amino acid sequence: CASSLTGVWITDTQYF. The chain has TRBV28 and TRBJ2-3; TRBD1 agrees at 8 bases. Per germline, CDR1 MDHEN and CDR2 SYDVKM. V gave up 5 bases and J gave up 2 bases; unmatched junction bases: 9. The CDR3 runs to 16 residues.

The chain joins TRBV13 to TRBJ2-1, with D possibly TRBD2 on 6 matching bases. Trimming removed 0 bases from V and 0 bases from J, with 9 bases in between. Germline V gene data show CDR1 as PRHDT and CDR2 as FYEKMQ (reference sequence). The CDR3 contains 16 residues. The CDR3 protein is CASSLGGSRSYNEQFF. In DNA, the CDR3 is TGTGCCAGCAGCTTAGGCGGGAGCCGCTCCTACAATGAGCAGTTCTTC.

V usage is TRBV5-6 and J usage is TRBJ2-7; 9 nucleotides match TRBD1. The V gene end was trimmed by 4 bases and the J gene end by 2 bases; junction bases not matched to a gene: 10. The CDR3 consists of 16 residues. The V gene's germline CDR1 is SGHDT and CDR2 YYEEEE. The CDR3 DNA reads as TGTGCCAGCAGCGAAGTGGGACAGGGAAAAACCTACGAGCAGTACTTC. Translation gives CASSEVGQGKTYEQYF.

This CDR3 reads CASSLTGTTYEQYF. DNA for the CDR3: TGTGCCAGTAGTCTAACCGGGACAACCTACGAGCAGTACTTC. The chain uses TRBV19 and TRBJ2-7, with D possibly matching TRBD1 (6 bases). CDR1 LNHDA and CDR2 SQIVND come from the germline V gene (reference sequence). CDR3 size: 14 residues. Trimming removed 5 bases at V and 2 bases at J, with 13 bases between.

The chain carries TRBV5-1 and TRBJ2-2, with TRBD1 matching 7 bases. Germline V gives CDR1 SGHRS, CDR2 YFSETQ. J was trimmed by 1 base and V by 4 bases; bases with no gene match: 4. The CDR3 is made up of 15 amino acids. Here the CDR3 DNA reads TGCGCCAGCAGCCCGGACAGGTTGAACACCGGGGAGCTGTTTTTT. It translates to CASSPDRLNTGELFF.

V is TRBV10-3 and J is TRBJ2-5; D gene unclear. The CDR3 covers 12 residues. The germline V gene has CDR1 ENHRY and CDR2 SYGVKD. The V end lost 0 bases, the J end lost 5 bases, and 4 bases lay between the germline ends. CDR3 amino acids: CAISESPETQYF. The CDR3 nucleotides read TGTGCCATCAGTGAGTCTCCCGAGACCCAGTACTTC.

This rearrangement joins TRBV5-5 to TRBJ2-7; 7 bases are a match to TRBD1. Germline V lookup: CDR1 SGHKS, CDR2 YYEKEE (reference sequence). Trimming removed 4 bases from V and 5 bases from J; junction bases left unmatched: 15. The CDR3 is made up of 16 amino acids. Here the CDR3 DNA reads TGTGCCAGCAGCGCAGCCCCCGGGACAGCGGAACACGAGCAGTACTTC. This encodes CASSAAPGTAEHEQYF.

V and J are TRBV11-1 and TRBJ2-5; 13 nucleotides match TRBD2. Germline CDR1 is SGHAT and CDR2 is FQDESV (reference sequence). V was pared by 7 bases and J by 5 bases, with 10 bases of the junction left unmatched. This CDR3 has 16 amino acids. CDR3 protein: CASNLGTSGVVETQYF. CDR3 coding DNA: TGTGCCAGCAACCTAGGGACTAGCGGGGTGGTGGAGACCCAGTACTTC.

The chain joins TRBV6-6 to TRBJ2-2; 9 bases match TRBD1. V gave up 5 bases and J gave up 5 bases; unmatched junction bases: 9. The CDR3 consists of 16 residues. Germline assignment: CDR1 MNHNY and CDR2 SVGAGI (reference sequence). CDR3 region: CASSTSTGGLTGELFF. As DNA, the CDR3 is TGTGCCAGCAGTACCAGTACAGGGGGCTTAACCGGGGAGCTGTTTTTT.